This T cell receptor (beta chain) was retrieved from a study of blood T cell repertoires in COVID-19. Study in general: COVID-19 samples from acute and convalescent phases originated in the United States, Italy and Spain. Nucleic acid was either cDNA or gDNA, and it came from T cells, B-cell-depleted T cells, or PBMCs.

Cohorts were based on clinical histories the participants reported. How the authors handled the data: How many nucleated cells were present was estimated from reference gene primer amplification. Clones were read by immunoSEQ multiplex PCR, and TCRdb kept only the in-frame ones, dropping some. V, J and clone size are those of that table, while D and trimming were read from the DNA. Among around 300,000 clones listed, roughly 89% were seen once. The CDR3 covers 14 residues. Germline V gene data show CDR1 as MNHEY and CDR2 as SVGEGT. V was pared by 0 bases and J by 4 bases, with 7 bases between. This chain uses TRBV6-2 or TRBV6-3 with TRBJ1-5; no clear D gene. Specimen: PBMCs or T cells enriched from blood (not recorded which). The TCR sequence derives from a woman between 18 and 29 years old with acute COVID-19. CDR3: CASSYSFPNQPQHF. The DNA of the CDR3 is TGTGCCAGCAGTTACTCCTTCCCGAATCAGCCCCAGCATTTT.